These T cell receptor beta chains were read from a single sample in a study of blood T cells in healthy people across ages. MiXCR, applied by TCRdb to the 5' RACE reads, yields one record per CDR3 protein. The sample records over 1,500,000 distinct CDR3 sequences, roughly two fifths being singletons. Sequencing input: blood. These receptors all stem from a human donor in good health. Both conserved end residues are part of each CDR3. A D gene is named only where the DNA matches it firmly.

d_gene: TRBD1
v_gene: TRBV12-3/TRBV12-4
j_gene: TRBJ1-5
CDR3aa: CASSLNQGADQPQHF

d_gene: NA
v_gene: TRBV28
j_gene: TRBJ1-5
CDR3aa: CATLGPFNQPQHF

d_gene: NA
v_gene: TRBV24-1
j_gene: TRBJ1-5
CDR3aa: CATSDKGSRSNQPQHF

d_gene: NA
v_gene: TRBV5-1
j_gene: TRBJ1-2
CDR3aa: CASSSMNSDGYTF

d_gene: TRBD2
v_gene: TRBV4-1
j_gene: TRBJ2-1
CDR3aa: CASSQLAVYNEQFF

d_gene: NA
v_gene: TRBV14
j_gene: TRBJ1-2
CDR3aa: CASSQEISWLRQAHTF

d_gene: TRBD1
v_gene: TRBV5-5
j_gene: TRBJ2-7
CDR3aa: CASSLVGTGGFHEQYF

d_gene: NA
v_gene: TRBV20-1
j_gene: TRBJ2-5
CDR3aa: CSARDNQKETQYF

d_gene: TRBD1
v_gene: TRBV6-1
j_gene: TRBJ1-1
CDR3aa: CASSEDRVIPEAFF

d_gene: NA
v_gene: TRBV12-3/TRBV12-4
j_gene: TRBJ1-1
CDR3aa: CASSFREAFF

d_gene: NA
v_gene: TRBV6-5
j_gene: TRBJ2-7
CDR3aa: CASSYATGHSYEQYF

d_gene: TRBD1
v_gene: TRBV2
j_gene: TRBJ1-4
CDR3aa: CASSEDRGHEKLFF

d_gene: TRBD1
v_gene: TRBV5-5
j_gene: TRBJ1-4
CDR3aa: CASSRPGQGNEKLFF

d_gene: NA
v_gene: TRBV19
j_gene: TRBJ1-1
CDR3aa: CASSRQPFDGEAFF

d_gene: TRBD2
v_gene: TRBV20-1
j_gene: TRBJ2-1
CDR3aa: CSARVWGGGSSYNEQFF

d_gene: TRBD2
v_gene: TRBV20-1
j_gene: TRBJ2-4
CDR3aa: CSASPSGGAWEQYF

d_gene: NA
v_gene: TRBV5-1
j_gene: TRBJ2-3
CDR3aa: CASSLGGSISTDTQYF

d_gene: NA
v_gene: TRBV28
j_gene: TRBJ2-3
CDR3aa: CASSFGEGAADTQYF

d_gene: NA
v_gene: TRBV7-2
j_gene: TRBJ2-3
CDR3aa: CASSLFLAGKGTDTQYF

d_gene: NA
v_gene: TRBV29-1
j_gene: TRBJ1-2
CDR3aa: CSVEVTTDGYTF

d_gene: NA
v_gene: TRBV4-3
j_gene: TRBJ2-7
CDR3aa: CASSQENTGFYEQYF

d_gene: TRBD1
v_gene: TRBV7-3
j_gene: TRBJ2-4
CDR3aa: CASSLQEGARQYF

d_gene: NA
v_gene: TRBV6-5
j_gene: TRBJ2-3
CDR3aa: CASSRTVGTDTQYF

d_gene: NA
v_gene: TRBV20-1
j_gene: NA
CDR3aa: CSAGDSHEQYF

d_gene: NA
v_gene: TRBV2
j_gene: TRBJ1-2
CDR3aa: CAPGGRNNYGYTF

d_gene: TRBD2
v_gene: TRBV2
j_gene: TRBJ2-5
CDR3aa: CACRPPGLAGTQETQYF

d_gene: NA
v_gene: TRBV29-1
j_gene: TRBJ2-1
CDR3aa: CSVQTGGSSYNEQFF

d_gene: NA
v_gene: TRBV18
j_gene: TRBJ2-3
CDR3aa: CASSPSATHTDTQYF

d_gene: NA
v_gene: TRBV5-6
j_gene: TRBJ1-5
CDR3aa: CASSLLAVRDQPQHF

d_gene: TRBD2
v_gene: TRBV20-1
j_gene: TRBJ2-1
CDR3aa: CSAGDIGAGKDGEQFF

d_gene: NA
v_gene: TRBV11-2
j_gene: TRBJ2-7
CDR3aa: CASSLQNSGSNYEQYF

d_gene: TRBD1
v_gene: TRBV10-3
j_gene: TRBJ1-1
CDR3aa: CAISVDRVIRDTEAFF

d_gene: NA
v_gene: TRBV15
j_gene: TRBJ2-3
CDR3aa: CATSRPADRFTDTQYF

d_gene: NA
v_gene: TRBV7-9
j_gene: TRBJ2-1
CDR3aa: CASSYSGTRYNEQFF

d_gene: TRBD2
v_gene: TRBV7-9
j_gene: TRBJ2-5
CDR3aa: CASSLTISGEETQYF

d_gene: TRBD2
v_gene: TRBV5-5
j_gene: TRBJ2-1
CDR3aa: CASSLSLGSGVNEQFF

d_gene: TRBD1
v_gene: TRBV5-1
j_gene: TRBJ1-4
CDR3aa: CASSRRPGQYNEKLFF

d_gene: NA
v_gene: TRBV6-1
j_gene: TRBJ1-1
CDR3aa: CASNPDRGRWTEAFF

d_gene: TRBD1
v_gene: TRBV10-3
j_gene: TRBJ1-1
CDR3aa: CAIQGQVTAEAFF

d_gene: TRBD2
v_gene: TRBV20-1
j_gene: TRBJ2-1
CDR3aa: CSARDYLAGGYNEQFF

d_gene: NA
v_gene: TRBV20-1
j_gene: TRBJ2-7
CDR3aa: CSARDRLVDYEQYF